This T cell receptor (beta chain) emerged from a study of cytomegalovirus exposure and HLA in healthy donors. Looking at the study overall: Earlier, approximately 180 million T cells were analyzed, and some 120 million unique TCR beta sequences were found among them.

Study-level findings and limits: A later analysis linked a missense DCLRE1C variant to TCR beta V- and J-gene trimming.

This clone has just a few counts. What it binds is not known. In germline, CDR1 is SGHAT, CDR2 FQNNGV. The ends lost 2 bases at V and 7 bases at J; junction bases unmatched: 9. This CDR3 is 16 amino acids long. Both 60 Vbeta primers and 13 Jbeta primers went into the PCR. Some clones are missing from TCRdb's copy, which holds only in-frame ones; the method was immunoSEQ multiplex PCR. The sample lists over 130,000 clones, approximately 80% seen once, with 2.5% in the top ten. Sample: PBMCs. This TCR was recovered from a male donor in good health and CMV-seronegative. The chain links TRBV11-2 to TRBJ2-7; 12 nucleotides match TRBD1. CDR3 in amino acids: CASSLIGTGGLGEQYF. CDR3 nucleotides: TGTGCCAGCAGCTTAATTGGGACAGGGGGCTTGGGAGAGCAGTACTTC.